Below are 17 T cell receptor beta chains sequenced from a single sample in a study of blood T cell repertoires in COVID-19. Only in-frame clones appear in the TCRdb table, and some are missing; sequencing was by immunoSEQ multiplex PCR. The sample yields around 150,000 clones, approximately 80% seen once. Sequenced sample: PBMCs or T cells enriched from blood (not recorded which). The receptors shown here come from a woman aged 55-75 years who had recovered from COVID-19.

This chain connects TRBV27 to TRBJ1-4; D perhaps matches TRBD1 (6 bases). This CDR3 is 15 amino acids long. V lost 5 bases and J 4 bases, leaving 14 bases between the germline ends. The germline gives CDR1 MNHEY, CDR2 SMNVEV (reference sequence). The CDR3 DNA reads TGTGCCAGCAGTAGCGGACAGACCCTTAATGAAAAACTGTTTTTT. Encoded protein: CASSSGQTLNEKLFF.

The chain joins TRBV11-1 to TRBJ1-2; unclear D gene. Germline CDR1 is SGHAT and CDR2 is FQDESV (reference sequence). V was trimmed by 5 bases and J by 9 bases, leaving 16 bases between them. The CDR3 has 13 amino acids. The chain's CDR3 is CASSLGGGRSYTF. The CDR3 DNA reads TGTGCCAGCAGCCTCGGAGGAGGGAGGAGCTACACCTTC.

V gene TRBV2 combines with J gene TRBJ1-3; 7 bases align to TRBD1. The CDR3 runs to 13 residues. Germline assignment: CDR1 SNHLY and CDR2 FYNNEI. CDR3 residues: CAVRQGTGNTIYF. CDR3 coding DNA: TGTGCAGTCAGACAGGGCACCGGAAACACCATATATTTT. Variable domain in full (rest from reference TRBV2 and TRBJ1-3): EPEVTQTPSHQVTQMGQEVILRCVPISNHLYFYWYRQILGQKVEFLVSFYNNEISEKSEIFDDQFSVERPDGSNFTLKIRSTKLEDSAMYFCAVRQGTGNTIYFGEGSWLTVV.

DNA of the CDR3: TGTGCCTGGAGCGGGGGTGGGGAGACCCAGTACTTC. Its protein is CAWSGGGETQYF. The chain recombines TRBV30 with TRBJ2-5; possibly TRBD2 for D (6 bases). V was trimmed by 3 bases and J by 5 bases, leaving 10 bases between them. Germline-derived CDR1 and CDR2 are GTSNPN and SVGIG (reference sequence). CDR3 size: 12 residues.

The chain joins TRBV2 to TRBJ2-2, with a weak D call TRBD1 (5 bases). The V end lost 6 bases, the J end lost 7 bases, and 15 bases lay between the germline ends. This CDR3 has 14 residues. Germline CDR1 is SNHLY and CDR2 is FYNNEI. The DNA of the CDR3 is TGTGCCAGCAGGGGGCCTGCCGCACACGGGGAGCTGTTTTTT. Encoded protein: CASRGPAAHGELFF.

The chain carries TRBV2 and TRBJ1-2; 7 nucleotides line up with TRBD1. This CDR3 has 15 amino acids. CDR1 is SNHLY, CDR2 FYNNEI, per germline. Trimming removed 4 bases from V and 4 bases from J; junction bases left unmatched: 9. The CDR3 nucleotides read TGTGCCAGCAGTGTGGGACAGCTCTTGGGCTATGGCTACACCTTC. Encoded protein: CASSVGQLLGYGYTF.

The rearrangement joins TRBV4-1 to TRBJ2-1; D is unresolved. Germline CDR1 is MGHRA and CDR2 is YSYEKL. V lost 2 bases to trimming and J lost 0 bases, with 14 bases between them. CDR3 length equals 17 residues. The CDR3 DNA reads TGCGCCAGCAGCCAAAGTGGTGTTGAGCTCTCCTACAATGAGCAGTTCTTC. Protein sequence: CASSQSGVELSYNEQFF.

V usage is TRBV5-4 and J usage is TRBJ2-1, with 12 bases that match TRBD2. The CDR3 covers 16 residues. J lost 7 bases, V lost 0 bases, and 5 bases had no gene match. Germline lookup yields CDR1 SGHNT and CDR2 YYREEE (reference sequence). The CDR3 region has the DNA TGTGCCAGCAGCTTGGGACTAGCGGGGGCTTTGAATGAGCAGTTCTTC. This translates into CASSLGLAGALNEQFF. The full variable domain, with the rest looked up from reference TRBV5-4 and TRBJ2-1, is ETGVTQSPTHLIKTRGQQVTLRCSSQSGHNTVSWYQQALGQGPQFIFQYYREEENGRGNFPPRFSGLQFPNYSSELNVNALELDDSALYLCASSLGLAGALNEQFFGPGTRLTVL.

The chain couples TRBV6-4 to TRBJ2-1; 9 bases are shared with TRBD2. The CDR3 is made up of 18 amino acids. V lost 2 bases, J lost 4 bases, and 12 bases stayed unmatched. CDR1 and CDR2 (germline): MRHNA, SNTAGT. DNA of the CDR3: TGTGCCAGCAGTGACAAGCGGGAGGCTCATAAAAGATACAATGAGCAGTTCTTC. As protein: CASSDKREAHKRYNEQFF.

A note on this clone: At one boundary the junction diverges from the germline segment, which might be a read error. The gene calls are TRBV7-9 and TRBJ2-7; 9 bases map to TRBD2. CDR1 is SEHNR, CDR2 FQNEAQ, per germline (reference sequence). The length of the CDR3 is 14 residues. CDR3 bases: TGTGCCAGCAGCATAGCGGGAGTCCCCTACGAGCAGTACTTC. Its protein is CASSIAGVPYEQYF.

The chain links TRBV6-5 to TRBJ2-7; D possibly corresponds to TRBD2 (6 bases). Trimming took 8 bases from V and 4 from J, leaving 12 bases between them. The CDR3 has 12 amino acids. Germline V CDR1 and CDR2: MNHEY, SVGAGI. The chain's CDR3 is CASRGADYEQYF. CDR3 nucleotide sequence: TGTGCCAGCCGCGGGGCCGATTACGAGCAGTACTTC.

The V call is TRBV19, the J call TRBJ1-5; no firm D call. This CDR3 comprises 12 residues. Looked up from germline, CDR1 is LNHDA and CDR2 is SQIVND (reference sequence). Trimming removed 5 bases at V and 10 bases at J, with 12 bases between. The CDR3 DNA reads as TGTGCCAGTAGTTTTGGCGGTGGACCCCAGCATTTT. Translating gives CASSFGGGPQHF.

In nucleotides, the CDR3 is TGTGCCAGCAGTGAACGGTCCATTATCTCAAATTCACCCCTCCACTTT. Translation gives CASSERSIISNSPLHF. This chain joins TRBV2 and TRBJ1-6; no reliable D call. The CDR3 sequence is 16 residues long. The germline gives CDR1 SNHLY, CDR2 FYNNEI. The V end was cut by 2 bases, the J end by 7 bases, with 15 bases between.

This clone was picked up one time. The CDR3, as DNA: TGTGCCAGCTCACCGCCGGGATCAACGCTCCTCTATGGCTACACCTTC. It specifies CASSPPGSTLLYGYTF. V gene TRBV18 combines with J gene TRBJ1-2; no definite D call. The CDR3 is 16 residues long. The V gene's germline CDR1 is KGHSH and CDR2 LQKENI. The V end was cut by 3 bases, the J end by 4 bases, with 18 bases between. The variable domain in full, with the rest retrieved from reference TRBV18 and TRBJ1-2, is NAGVMQNPRHLVRRRGQEARLRCSPMKGHSHVYWYRQLPEEGLKFMVYLQKENIIDESGMPKERFSAEFPKEGPSILRIQQVVRGDSAAYFCASSPPGSTLLYGYTFGSGTRLTVV.

The gene calls are TRBV7-2 and TRBJ2-3, with 11 positions matching TRBD2. The V and J ends lost 2 bases and 4 bases, in that order; junction bases with no gene match: 5. This CDR3 comprises 16 residues. CDR1 is SGHTA, CDR2 FQGNSA, per germline. CDR3 protein: CASSLYGTSGADTQYF. CDR3 nucleotide sequence: TGTGCCAGCAGCTTATATGGGACTAGCGGAGCAGATACGCAGTATTTT.

CDR3 DNA: TGTGCCAGCTGGACAGGGACCTACAATGAGCAGTTCTTC. Amino acid sequence: CASWTGTYNEQFF. The chain employs TRBV12-3 or TRBV12-4 and TRBJ2-1; 8 nucleotides line up with TRBD1. The V gene end was trimmed by 8 bases and the J gene end by 2 bases; junction bases not matched to a gene: 2. This CDR3 has 13 residues.

The J gene is TRBJ2-1, the V gene TRBV7-9, with 7 bases fitting TRBD2. Trimming took 3 bases from V and 5 from J; bases not matched to a gene: 7. Germline-derived CDR1 and CDR2 are SEHNR and FQNEAQ (reference sequence). CDR3 length: 15 amino acids. The CDR3 loop is CASSFGGGGDNEQFF. In DNA form, the CDR3 reads TGTGCCAGCAGCTTCGGCGGGGGAGGAGACAATGAGCAGTTCTTC.